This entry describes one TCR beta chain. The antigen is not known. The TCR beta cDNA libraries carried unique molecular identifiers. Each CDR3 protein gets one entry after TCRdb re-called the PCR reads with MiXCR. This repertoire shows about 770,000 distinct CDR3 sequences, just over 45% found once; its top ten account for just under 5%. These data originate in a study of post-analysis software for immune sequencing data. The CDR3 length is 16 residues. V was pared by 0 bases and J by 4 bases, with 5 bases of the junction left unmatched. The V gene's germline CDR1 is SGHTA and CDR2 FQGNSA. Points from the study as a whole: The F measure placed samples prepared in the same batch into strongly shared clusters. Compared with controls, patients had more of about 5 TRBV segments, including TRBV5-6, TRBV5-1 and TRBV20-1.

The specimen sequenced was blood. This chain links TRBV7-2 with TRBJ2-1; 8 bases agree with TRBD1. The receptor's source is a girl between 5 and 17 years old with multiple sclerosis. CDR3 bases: TGTGCCAGCAGCTTAGCCCGGGACAGGTCATACAATGAGCAGTTCTTC. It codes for CASSLARDRSYNEQFF.